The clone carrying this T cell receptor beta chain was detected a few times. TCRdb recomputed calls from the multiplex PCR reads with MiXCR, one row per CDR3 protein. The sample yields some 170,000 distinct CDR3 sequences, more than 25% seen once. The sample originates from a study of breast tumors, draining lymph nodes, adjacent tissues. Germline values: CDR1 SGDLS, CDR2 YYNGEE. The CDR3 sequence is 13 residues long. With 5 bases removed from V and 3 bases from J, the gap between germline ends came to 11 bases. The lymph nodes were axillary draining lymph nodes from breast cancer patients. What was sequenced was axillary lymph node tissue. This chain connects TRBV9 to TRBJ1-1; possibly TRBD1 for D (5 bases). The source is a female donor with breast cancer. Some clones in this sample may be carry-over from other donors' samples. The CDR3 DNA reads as TGTGCCAGCAGTGAGTGGGGCGACACTGAAGCTTTCTTT. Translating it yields CASSEWGDTEAFF.